This is a list of T cell receptor beta chains from one sample in a study of T cell responses to AZD1222 COVID-19 vaccine. Assay used: immunoSEQ multiplex PCR; TCRdb lists only in-frame clones, some missing. In the table there are approximately 100,000 clones, less than 95% of which are singletons. The sample consisted of peripheral blood, taken on day 0 of AZD1222 vaccination. These receptor sequences come from an adult in good health. Each CDR3 is given with its conserved first and last residue. A D gene is named only where the DNA matches it firmly. Rows may omit the clone size; those that give it use once, few, many or a size class.

D gene	V gene	clone size	J gene	CDR3 protein	CDR3 DNA
TRBD2	TRBV6-4	.	TRBJ2-5	CASSLTSGAQETQYF	TGTGCCAGCTCTCTTACTAGCGGGGCCCAAGAGACCCAGTACTTC
.	TRBV19	.	TRBJ2-2	CASSTGAANTGELFF	TGTGCCAGTAGTACGGGGGCCGCGAACACCGGGGAGCTGTTTTTT
.	TRBV29-1	.	TRBJ1-1	CSARQKGEGRTKAFF	TGCAGCGCCCGTCAAAAGGGGGAAGGACGGACTAAAGCTTTCTTT
TRBD1	TRBV7-9	.	TRBJ2-4	CASSFFKGAGNIQYF	TGTGCCAGCAGCTTTTTCAAGGGGGCAGGAAACATTCAGTACTTC
TRBD1	TRBV6-5	.	TRBJ2-7	CASRKPTGGIYEQYF	TGTGCCAGCAGGAAACCGACAGGGGGTATTTACGAGCAGTACTTC
.	TRBV5-4	.	TRBJ2-2	CASSLSLGNTGELFF	TGTGCCAGCAGCTTGTCATTGGGGAACACCGGGGAGCTGTTTTTT
TRBD1	TRBV6-6	.	TRBJ1-2	CASRTRTGRSGGYTF	TGTGCCAGCAGGACCCGGACAGGGAGGTCGGGTGGCTACACCTTC
.	TRBV5-5	.	TRBJ2-7	CASSLATLSYEQYF	TGTGCCAGCAGCTTGGCTACCCTCTCCTACGAGCAGTACTTC
.	TRBV6-2/TRBV6-3	.	TRBJ2-1	CASSYGSEQFF	TGTGCCAGCAGTTACGGGTCTGAGCAGTTCTTC
.	TRBV27	.	TRBJ2-3	CASSPNVAPDTQYF	TGTGCCAGCAGTCCCAACGTAGCCCCAGATACGCAGTATTTT
.	TRBV10-2	few	TRBJ1-3	CASSDRGSGNTIYF	TGCGCCAGCAGTGATAGAGGCTCTGGAAACACCATATATTTT
TRBD1	TRBV7-9	.	TRBJ2-7	CASSPRDRGHEQYF	TGTGCCAGCAGCCCACGGGACAGGGGGCACGAGCAGTACTTC
TRBD2	TRBV5-1	.	TRBJ2-7	CASSARTSGAGEQYF	TGCGCCAGCAGCGCCCGGACTAGCGGGGCGGGGGAGCAGTACTTC
.	TRBV27	.	TRBJ1-1	CASAQGLNTEAFF	TGTGCCAGTGCCCAGGGTCTGAACACTGAAGCTTTCTTT
TRBD1	TRBV6-5	.	TRBJ1-2	CASSPDRVGGYTF	TGTGCCAGCAGCCCGGACAGGGTGGGTGGCTACACCTTC
.	TRBV11-2	.	TRBJ2-2	CASGVSPSGTGELFF	TGTGCCAGCGGCGTAAGTCCATCGGGCACCGGGGAGCTGTTTTTT
.	TRBV12-3/TRBV12-4	.	TRBJ2-1	CASGWYNEQFF	TGTGCCAGCGGTTGGTACAATGAGCAGTTCTTC
.	TRBV28	.	TRBJ1-6	CASSLTGRYNSPLHF	TGTGCCAGCAGTTTAACAGGGCGCTATAATTCACCCCTCCACTTT
.	TRBV2	.	TRBJ1-1	CASSGTRANTEAFF	TGTGCCAGCAGCGGGACACGGGCCAACACTGAAGCTTTCTTT
.	TRBV10-2	.	TRBJ1-1	CASSATSDTEAFF	TGCGCCAGCAGCGCCACATCGGACACTGAAGCTTTCTTT
.	TRBV7-6	.	TRBJ1-6	CASSSDGFGSPLHF	TGTGCCAGCAGTTCCGACGGGTTCGGTTCACCCCTCCACTTT
.	TRBV7-9	.	TRBJ1-4	CASSLALDNEKLFF	TGTGCCAGCAGCTTAGCACTGGACAATGAAAAACTGTTTTTT
.	TRBV9	.	TRBJ1-5	CASRLRRGTGHQPQHF	TGTGCCAGCAGGCTTAGGAGGGGAACTGGGCATCAGCCCCAGCATTTT
.	TRBV27	.	TRBJ2-7	CASSPDILPNGQYF	TGTGCCAGCAGTCCGGACATCCTCCCTAACGGGCAGTACTTC
.	TRBV27	.	TRBJ1-2	CASSPPGLNYGYTF	TGTGCCAGCAGTCCGCCTGGGTTGAACTATGGCTACACCTTC
TRBD1	TRBV18	once	TRBJ2-3	CASSPDRTGKAQYF	TGTGCCAGCTCACCGGACAGGACGGGGAAAGCGCAGTATTTT
TRBD1	TRBV5-4	.	TRBJ2-7	CASSLGTGAYEQYF	TGTGCCAGCAGCCTTGGGACAGGGGCCTACGAGCAGTACTTC
.	TRBV28	.	TRBJ1-2	CASSTTVAPAGHTF	TGTGCCAGCAGTACAACGGTCGCGCCTGCGGGTCACACCTTC
TRBD1	TRBV2	.	TRBJ1-1	CASRSDRGTEAFF	TGTGCCAGCAGATCGGACAGGGGCACTGAAGCTTTCTTT
.	TRBV5-1	.	TRBJ2-2	CASSLYRVGVGELFF	TGCGCCAGCAGCTTGTACAGGGTAGGCGTAGGGGAGCTGTTTTTT
.	TRBV25-1	few	TRBJ1-2	CASSEVGTMDGYTF	TGTGCCAGCAGTGAAGTGGGAACGATGGATGGCTACACCTTC
TRBD1	TRBV10-2	.	TRBJ1-2	CASRGTGGDGYTF	TGCGCCAGCAGAGGGACAGGGGGCGATGGCTACACCTTC
TRBD1	TRBV29-1	.	TRBJ1-2	CSVRTGRNYGYTF	TGCAGCGTGAGGACAGGGAGGAACTATGGCTACACCTTC
TRBD1	TRBV6-5	once	TRBJ2-3	CASRGQLLPTDTQYF	TGTGCCAGCAGGGGACAGCTACTTCCCACAGATACGCAGTATTTT
.	TRBV7-9	.	TRBJ1-1	CASSLPFTEAFF	TGTGCCAGCAGCCTACCATTCACTGAAGCTTTCTTT
.	TRBV19	.	TRBJ1-4	CASSISPATNEKLFF	TGTGCCAGTAGTATATCCCCTGCAACTAATGAAAAACTGTTTTTT
TRBD1	TRBV19	.	TRBJ1-1	CASKRQGGTEAFF	TGTGCCAGTAAGAGACAGGGGGGGACTGAAGCTTTCTTT
.	TRBV10-2	.	TRBJ2-7	CASSPLGPNYEQYF	TGCGCCAGCAGTCCCCTTGGTCCGAACTACGAGCAGTACTTC
.	TRBV10-3	.	TRBJ2-1	CAITSDARRYNEQFF	TGTGCCATCACGTCGGACGCCCGACGTTACAATGAGCAGTTCTTC
.	TRBV28	.	TRBJ1-4	CASSLVGGNEKLFF	TGTGCCAGCAGTTTGGTAGGGGGTAATGAAAAACTGTTTTTT
TRBD1	TRBV5-6	medium-sized	TRBJ1-1	CASSLARTGRTEAFF	TGTGCCAGCAGCTTGGCCCGGACAGGGCGTACTGAAGCTTTCTTT
.	TRBV7-2	.	TRBJ2-2	CASSPNPGATGELFF	TGTGCCAGCAGCCCGAATCCAGGGGCAACCGGGGAGCTGTTTTTT
.	TRBV5-1	.	TRBJ1-2	CASSLNEGGGYGYTF	TGCGCCAGCAGCTTGAATGAGGGGGGAGGCTATGGCTACACCTTC
.	TRBV7-6	.	TRBJ1-5	CASSPTNRAGQPQHF	TGTGCCAGCAGCCCAACCAACCGAGCCGGTCAGCCCCAGCATTTT
.	TRBV5-1	.	TRBJ1-1	CASSSTGHLNTEAFF	TGCGCCAGCAGCTCGACGGGACACCTGAACACTGAAGCTTTCTTT